These T cell receptor beta chains were read from a single sample in a study of T cells after yellow fever vaccination. TCRdb called the 5' RACE reads again in MiXCR, with one record for every CDR3 protein. The repertoire holds roughly 520,000 distinct CDR3 sequences, 20% to 25% seen once, with about 16% in the top ten. The specimen comprised PBMCs, sampled roughly 23 days after the first yellow fever vaccination. These receptors were collected from a man aged 18-30 years who received the YFV17D yellow fever vaccine. Each CDR3 is given with its conserved first and last residue. A D gene is named only where the DNA matches it firmly. Clone size is stated in some rows and not others, as once, few, many or a class when expanded.

size: NA
V: TRBV20-1
length: 14
J: TRBJ2-2
D: TRBD2
CDR3: CSAPLRGGTGELFF
DNA: TGCAGTGCCCCCCTGCGGGGGGGCACCGGGGAGCTGTTTTTT

size: NA
V: TRBV20-1
length: 17
J: TRBJ2-5
D: TRBD1
CDR3: CSARDLKGTGGHKTQYF
DNA: TGCAGTGCTAGAGACCTGAAAGGGACAGGAGGTCATAAGACCCAGTACTTC

size: many
V: TRBV7-8
length: 14
J: TRBJ1-1
D: NA
CDR3: CASSSQGRNTEAFF
DNA: TGTGCCAGCAGCTCACAGGGCCGAAACACTGAAGCTTTCTTT

size: NA
V: TRBV6-2/TRBV6-3
length: 13
J: TRBJ2-5
D: NA
CDR3: CASSYAGSETQYF
DNA: TGTGCCAGCAGTTACGCAGGGTCCGAGACCCAGTACTTC

size: few
V: TRBV20-1
length: 15
J: TRBJ2-1
D: NA
CDR3: CSVSLRGSSYNEQFF
DNA: TGCAGTGTTAGTTTAAGAGGGAGCTCCTACAATGAGCAGTTCTTC

size: many
V: TRBV25-1
length: 14
J: TRBJ2-2
D: TRBD2
CDR3: CASSEAGEAGELFF
DNA: TGTGCCAGCAGTGAGGCGGGGGAGGCCGGGGAGCTGTTTTTT

size: few
V: TRBV14
length: 16
J: TRBJ2-1
D: NA
CDR3: CASSQFRDPPYNEQFF
DNA: TGTGCCAGCAGCCAATTCCGGGATCCACCCTACAATGAGCAGTTCTTC

size: NA
V: TRBV2
length: 15
J: TRBJ1-6
D: TRBD1
CDR3: CASRTGGDLNSPLHF
DNA: TGTGCCAGCAGGACAGGGGGCGATTTGAATTCACCCCTCCACTTT

size: many
V: TRBV4-3
length: 13
J: TRBJ1-5
D: NA
CDR3: CASSASSGQPQHF
DNA: TGCGCCAGCAGTGCCAGTTCTGGTCAGCCCCAGCATTTT

size: NA
V: TRBV19
length: 13
J: TRBJ2-7
D: NA
CDR3: CASSATGFDEQYF
DNA: TGTGCCAGTAGTGCAACAGGGTTCGACGAGCAGTACTTC